Below are 19 T cell receptor beta chains sequenced from a single sample in a study of blood T cell repertoires in COVID-19. Some clones are missing from TCRdb's copy, which holds only in-frame ones; the method was immunoSEQ multiplex PCR. Of 250,000 to 300,000 clones in the sample, about nine tenths were seen once. Source material: PBMCs or T cells enriched from blood (not recorded which). These receptors came from a man younger than 35 who had recovered from COVID-19.

The gene calls are TRBV4-1 and TRBJ1-4; TRBD1 is a possible D gene (5 bases). The germline CDR1 and CDR2 sequences are MGHRA and YSYEKL. This CDR3 region has 12 residues. V was pared by 1 base and J by 15 bases, with 12 bases between. CDR3 coding DNA: TGCGCCAGCAGCCAAGGGGGCCGAGTGGTGTTTTTT. This gives the protein CASSQGGRVVFF.

V gene TRBV6-1 combines with J gene TRBJ1-2; tentatively, D is TRBD1 (5 bases). V dropped 2 bases and J dropped 4 bases, with 14 bases sitting between them. From germline, CDR1 is MNHNS and CDR2 SASEGT. The CDR3 runs to 15 residues. In nucleotides, the CDR3 is TGTGCCAGCAGTGAATCGATGGGCAGGGTCTATGGCTACACCTTC. Translation: CASSESMGRVYGYTF.

This clone was found once. This sequence joins TRBV7-6 and TRBJ2-3; D unresolved. CDR1 is SGHVS and CDR2 is FNYEAQ in the germline V gene. Trimming took 1 base from V and 0 from J, leaving 5 bases between them. The CDR3 runs 14 residues. Here the CDR3 DNA reads TGTGCCAGCAGCTTAGTCTCTAGCACAGATACGCAGTATTTT. Translating it yields CASSLVSSTDTQYF.

J is TRBJ1-2 and V is TRBV2, with a tentative D call TRBD1 (6 bases). The V gene lost 8 bases and the J gene lost 4 bases, with 14 bases spanning the gap. The CDR3 totals 13 residues. Per the germline V gene, CDR1 is SNHLY and CDR2 is FYNNEI. The CDR3 protein is CASVGTRLYGYTF. The CDR3 DNA reads as TGTGCCAGCGTAGGGACAAGACTCTATGGCTACACCTTC.

This chain joins TRBV7-2 and TRBJ1-2; D may be TRBD1 (5 bases). V gave up 3 bases and J gave up 8 bases, with 10 bases separating them. The germline V gene encodes CDR1 SGHTA and CDR2 FQGNSA. The CDR3 runs to 12 residues. CDR3 bases: TGTGCCAGCAGCTTTAACAGGCACGGCTACACCTTC. It specifies CASSFNRHGYTF.

The chain couples TRBV28 to TRBJ2-1; D is ambiguous. Per germline, CDR1 MDHEN and CDR2 SYDVKM. This CDR3 contains 11 residues. V shed 6 bases and J shed 8 bases, with 8 bases lying between them. Here the CDR3 reads CASRALDEQFF. The DNA for the CDR3 is TGTGCCAGCAGGGCCTTGGATGAGCAGTTCTTC. Filled out from reference TRBV28 and TRBJ2-1, the complete variable domain reads DVKVTQSSRYLVKRTGEKVFLECVQDMDHENMFWYRQDPGLGLRLIYFSYDVKMKEKGDIPEGYSVSREKKERFSLILESASTNQTSMYLCASRALDEQFFGPGTRLTVL.

This rearrangement joins TRBV7-9 to TRBJ2-7; D might be TRBD1 (5 bases). CDR1 and CDR2 from the germline V gene are SEHNR and FQNEAQ (reference sequence). Trimming shortened V by 2 bases and J by 2 bases, and 10 bases separated the two germline ends. The CDR3 sequence is 14 residues long. The CDR3 coding sequence is TGTGCCAGCAGCTTATCCCAGGGCCCCTACGAGCAGTACTTC. Translating gives CASSLSQGPYEQYF. Drawing the rest from reference TRBV7-9 and TRBJ2-7, the complete variable domain is DTGVSQNPRHKITKRGQNVTFRCDPISEHNRLYWYRQTLGQGPEFLTYFQNEAQLEKSRLLSDRFSAERPKGSFSTLEIQRTEQGDSAMYLCASSLSQGPYEQYFGPGTRLTVT.

This rearrangement joins TRBV18 to TRBJ2-5; 9 nucleotides agree with TRBD2. Germline CDR1 and CDR2: KGHSH and LQKENI. V was clipped by 4 bases and J by 1 base; unmatched bases: 4. The CDR3 length is 15 residues. The CDR3 protein is CASSRSGSSQETQYF. The CDR3 bases are TGTGCCAGCTCACGTAGCGGGAGCAGCCAAGAGACCCAGTACTTC.

This chain uses TRBV19 with TRBJ1-1; TRBD1 matches at 8 bases. V gave up 3 bases and J gave up 5 bases; unmatched junction bases: 5. CDR3 length equals 14 residues. Germline values: CDR1 LNHDA, CDR2 SQIVND (reference sequence). The CDR3 loop is CASSIGDRWTEAFF. CDR3 nucleotide sequence: TGTGCCAGTAGTATCGGGGACAGGTGGACTGAAGCTTTCTTT.

This chain joins TRBV27 and TRBJ2-1; TRBD2 aligns across 11 bases. The CDR3 extends over 18 amino acids. V was clipped by 6 bases and J by 4 bases; unmatched bases: 14. Germline CDR1 is MNHEY and CDR2 is SMNVEV (reference sequence). CDR3: CASRRIAGTSGRYNEQFF. The CDR3 nucleotides are TGTGCCAGCAGACGTATAGCTGGGACTAGCGGTCGTTACAATGAGCAGTTCTTC.

The chain employs TRBV5-5 and TRBJ1-2; 9 bases line up with TRBD1. The CDR3 spans 17 residues. Germline V gene sequence: CDR1 SGHKS, CDR2 YYEKEE (reference sequence). V lost 4 bases and J lost 4; bases outside the gene matches: 14. CDR3 loop: CASSTDRGPSLLYGYTF. DNA of the CDR3: TGTGCCAGCAGCACGGACAGGGGTCCATCCCTACTCTATGGCTACACCTTC.

V usage is TRBV7-2 and J usage is TRBJ1-1; a weak D match, TRBD1 (6 bases). The CDR3 extends over 16 amino acids. Germline CDR1 SGHTA, CDR2 FQGNSA. Trimming stripped 5 bases from V and 0 bases from J, with 16 bases between. The CDR3 DNA reads TGTGCCAGCAGCCAAAGATCCGGGACACTGAACACTGAAGCTTTCTTT. Protein sequence: CASSQRSGTLNTEAFF.

This rearrangement joins TRBV7-6 to TRBJ1-1; D unclear. Deletions cut 4 bases from V and 1 base from J, with 10 bases between. Germline lookup yields CDR1 SGHVS and CDR2 FNYEAQ. The length of the CDR3 is 14 residues. CDR3 bases: TGTGCCAGCAGCTCCACCCGGGAGAACACTGAAGCTTTCTTT. This gives the protein CASSSTRENTEAFF.

This chain connects TRBV5-4 to TRBJ1-1; TRBD1 aligns across 7 bases. V trimming: 0 bases; J trimming: 5 bases; junction bases outside the gene matches: 4. This CDR3 region has 14 residues. Germline V gene sequence: CDR1 SGHNT, CDR2 YYREEE (reference sequence). In DNA, the CDR3 is TGTGCCAGCAGCTTGGTGGGGACAGCAACTGAAGCTTTCTTT. Protein product: CASSLVGTATEAFF.

The chain recombines TRBV11-1 with TRBJ1-6; maybe TRBD1 (5 bases). Germline V gene sequence: CDR1 SGHAT, CDR2 FQDESV (reference sequence). V lost 5 bases and J lost 6, with 17 bases in between. The CDR3 runs to 16 residues. DNA for the CDR3: TGTGCCAGCAGCCCCTCCTTCGGGGGAGTTAATTCACCCCTCCACTTT. As protein: CASSPSFGGVNSPLHF.

Remarks on this clone: An end of the junction differs from the germline gene, which may be a read error. The V call is TRBV2, the J call TRBJ2-5; D possibly corresponds to TRBD1 (6 bases). CDR1 and CDR2 from the germline V gene are SNHLY and FYNNEI. CDR3 size: 10 residues. CDR3 protein: CASSWDIADF. In DNA, the CDR3 is TGTGCCAGCAGTTGGGACATTGCGGACTTC.

This sequence joins TRBV30 and TRBJ1-6; the match to TRBD1 covers 8 bases. The CDR3 length is 13 residues. CDR1 GTSNPN and CDR2 SVGIG come from the germline V gene (reference sequence). Unmatched junction bases numbered 4, after V lost 8 bases and J lost 4 bases. CDR3 sequence (DNA): TGTGCCGGACAGGGACCATATAATTCACCCCTCCACTTT. This translates into CAGQGPYNSPLHF.

This clone was seen only once. CDR3 nucleotides: TGTGCCAGCTCACCACCTAGCTCGGGCACCGGGGAGCTGTTTTTT. Translating it yields CASSPPSSGTGELFF. This chain joins TRBV18 and TRBJ2-2; D is uncertain. The CDR3 consists of 15 residues. V was clipped by 0 bases and J by 4 bases, with 9 bases between them. CDR1 is KGHSH and CDR2 is LQKENI in the germline V gene.

The V call is TRBV12-5, the J call TRBJ2-7, with 7 bases aligning to TRBD1. V lost 0 bases, J lost 3 bases, and 8 bases stayed unmatched. This CDR3 has 16 residues. Germline values: CDR1 LGHNT, CDR2 FRNRAP. Written as DNA, the CDR3 is TGTGCTAGTGGTTTGGTTTTAGGGACAGCATTCTACGAGCAGTACTTC. Residues: CASGLVLGTAFYEQYF.